The 24 T cell receptor beta chains below come from one sample, sequenced in a study of blood T cell repertoires in COVID-19. Generated by immunoSEQ multiplex PCR, the TCRdb table keeps only in-frame clones and is missing some. The table includes approximately 250,000 clones, roughly four fifths detected once. The sample taken for sequencing was PBMCs or T cells enriched from blood (not recorded which). Receptor source: a man under 40 with acute COVID-19.

The chain employs TRBV5-4 and TRBJ2-3; 7 nucleotides agree with TRBD2. The trim removed 3 bases at V and 2 bases at J, leaving 9 bases unmatched. The CDR3 length is 16 residues. The germline CDR1 and CDR2 sequences are SGHNT and YYREEE (reference sequence). The CDR3 protein is CASSSRAGEFTDTQYF. The CDR3 region has the DNA TGTGCCAGCAGCTCCCGGGCGGGGGAGTTCACAGATACGCAGTATTTT.

This clone appeared once. The rearrangement joins TRBV18 to TRBJ2-7; TRBD1 matches 7 bases. CDR3 size: 15 residues. Germline V CDR1 and CDR2: KGHSH, LQKENI. The junction had 7 bases not matched to a gene; V was cut back by 3 bases and J by 2 bases. The CDR3 DNA reads as TGTGCCAGCTCACCGCCGGGACAGTCTCCCTACGAGCAGTACGTC. Translated, it gives CASSPPGQSPYEQYV.

This clone has a handful of counts. This chain joins TRBV5-1 and TRBJ1-5; D ambiguous. The germline V gene encodes CDR1 SGHRS and CDR2 YFSETQ. With 4 bases removed from V and 7 bases from J, the gap between germline ends came to 12 bases. The CDR3 sequence is 13 residues long. The CDR3 loop is CASSTSPQQPQHF. The DNA of the CDR3 is TGCGCCAGCAGCACTTCACCCCAACAGCCCCAGCATTTT.

This chain links TRBV3-1 (or the pseudogene TRBV3-2) with TRBJ2-3, with a possible D match to TRBD2 (6 bases). Trimming pared 3 bases from V and 6 bases from J, leaving 7 bases between. This CDR3 has 12 residues. CDR1 LGHDT and CDR2 YNNKEL come from the germline V gene (reference sequence). This CDR3 is CASSHRGDTQYF. CDR3 nucleotide sequence: TGTGCCAGCAGCCACCGGGGGGATACGCAGTATTTT.

V and J are TRBV24-1 and TRBJ1-1; 9 bases align to TRBD1. The ends lost 10 bases at V and 6 bases at J; junction bases unmatched: 14. Germline V gene lookup returns CDR1 KGHDR and CDR2 SFDVKD. The CDR3 is 15 amino acids. CDR3 loop: CATTNGGTGRSEAFF. CDR3 coding DNA: TGTGCCACGACGAACGGGGGGACAGGGAGATCTGAAGCTTTCTTT.

The rearrangement joins TRBV28 to TRBJ1-2; no definite D call. This CDR3 region has 14 residues. CDR1 is MDHEN, CDR2 SYDVKM, per germline. V gave up 7 bases and J gave up 0 bases, with 12 bases separating them. CDR3 bases: TGTGCCAGCACCATCCCCGGGACTAACTATGGCTACACCTTC. As protein: CASTIPGTNYGYTF.

The V gene is TRBV3-1 (or the pseudogene TRBV3-2), the J gene TRBJ2-1; 12 positions match TRBD2. The germline V gene has CDR1 LGHDT and CDR2 YNNKEL (reference sequence). The CDR3 runs to 17 residues. V lost 3 bases to trimming and J lost 9 bases; unmatched junction nucleotides: 12. CDR3: CASSQVVLAGGPGEQFF. CDR3 nucleotide sequence: TGTGCCAGCAGCCAGGTGGTCCTAGCGGGGGGGCCGGGTGAGCAGTTCTTC.

Regarding this clone: The junction and the germline gene differ at one end; a read error may be behind it. The chain employs TRBV5-1 and TRBJ2-5; 10 bases line up with TRBD2. The CDR3 spans 15 residues. Per the germline V gene, CDR1 is SGHRS and CDR2 is YFSETQ. The CDR3 is CASSLENSGRETQYF. In DNA form, the CDR3 reads TGTGCCAGCAGCTTGGAAAATAGCGGGAGGGAGACCCAGTACTTC.

This clone was counted between two and nine times. Written as DNA, the CDR3 is TGTGCCAGCTCACCTTTGACAGGGGAGCTGTTTTTT. It is translated as CASSPLTGELFF. The chain carries TRBV18 and TRBJ2-2; D ambiguous. Between the trimmed V and J ends, which lost 3 bases and 8 bases, there was a span of 7 bases. Germline CDR1 KGHSH, CDR2 LQKENI. There are 12 residues in the CDR3.

V is TRBV7-9 and J is TRBJ2-2, with 10 bases identical to TRBD2. The trim removed 5 bases at V and 3 bases at J, leaving 6 bases unmatched. Germline-derived CDR1 and CDR2 are SEHNR and FQNEAQ (reference sequence). This CDR3 region has 16 residues. DNA for the CDR3: TGTGCCAGCAGCAACCCTCTAGCGGGAGACACCGGGGAGCTGTTTTTT. This gives the protein CASSNPLAGDTGELFF.

The chain couples TRBV5-6 to TRBJ2-1; perhaps TRBD1 as D (6 bases). The CDR3 runs 16 residues. The V end was cut by 4 bases, the J end by 4 bases, with 18 bases between. Germline CDR1 SGHDT, CDR2 YYEEEE. CDR3 nucleotide sequence: TGTGCCAGCAGCCGAAGCATACTCGGACAGTACAATGAGCAGTTCTTC. This gives the protein CASSRSILGQYNEQFF.

The genes are TRBV19 and TRBJ1-1; D is ambiguous. The V and J ends lost 10 bases and 7 bases respectively, with 22 bases between them. The germline CDR1 and CDR2 sequences are LNHDA and SQIVND (reference sequence). This CDR3 has 14 amino acids. The CDR3 sequence: CATAATIGWVEAFF. The CDR3 DNA sequence: TGTGCCACCGCCGCAACTATAGGCTGGGTTGAAGCTTTCTTT. The full variable domain, its missing parts supplied by reference TRBV19 and TRBJ1-1, is DGGITQSPKYLFRKEGQNVTLSCEQNLNHDAMYWYRQDPGQGLRLIYYSQIVNDFQKGDIAEGYSVSREKKESFPLTVTSAQKNPTAFYLCATAATIGWVEAFFGQGTRLTVV.

CDR3 region: CASRSRDRGHNEQFF. CDR3 DNA sequence: TGTGCCAGCAGAAGCCGGGACAGGGGGCACAATGAGCAGTTCTTC. V usage is TRBV27 and J usage is TRBJ2-1; 12 bases agree with TRBD1. The CDR3 has 15 amino acids. Germline lookup yields CDR1 MNHEY and CDR2 SMNVEV (reference sequence). V was clipped by 6 bases and J by 5 bases; unmatched bases: 5.

The gene calls are TRBV7-9 and TRBJ2-3; the D is unclear. This CDR3 is built from 13 residues. Germline CDR1 SEHNR, CDR2 FQNEAQ (reference sequence). V dropped 1 base and J dropped 6 bases, with 8 bases sitting between them. CDR3 DNA: TGTGCCAGCAGCTTAGATTTCGAGGATACGCAGTATTTT. The encoded protein is CASSLDFEDTQYF.

This clone was seen a few times. This chain joins TRBV28 and TRBJ1-4, with 8 bases matching TRBD1. CDR1 MDHEN and CDR2 SYDVKM come from the germline V gene. The CDR3 covers 15 residues. With 8 bases clipped from V and 6 bases from J, the junction kept 11 bases outside the gene matches. This CDR3 is CASLPDRARDEKLFF. The CDR3 DNA reads as TGTGCCAGCCTTCCGGACAGGGCTAGAGATGAAAAACTGTTTTTT.

This chain connects TRBV10-1 to TRBJ2-7; D perhaps matches TRBD2 (6 bases). CDR3 length: 15 amino acids. CDR1 WNHNN and CDR2 SYGVQD come from the germline V gene (reference sequence). Here the CDR3 reads CASRELSGAFYEQYV. For the CDR3, the DNA is TGCGCCAGCAGGGAGTTGTCGGGAGCATTCTACGAGCAGTACGTC.

The V gene is TRBV27, the J gene TRBJ1-1, with D tentatively TRBD1 (6 bases). V dropped 6 bases and J dropped 4 bases, with 15 bases sitting between them. The CDR3 sequence is 14 residues long. From germline, CDR1 is MNHEY and CDR2 SMNVEV (reference sequence). CDR3 sequence reads: CASRMTGLGTEAFF. The CDR3 bases are TGTGCCAGCAGAATGACAGGACTGGGCACTGAAGCTTTCTTT.

This chain connects TRBV18 to TRBJ1-1; the match to TRBD1 covers 12 bases. The CDR3 loop spans 17 amino acids. Germline trimming cut 3 bases from V and 5 bases from J; bases unmatched to any gene: 10. The germline V gene has CDR1 KGHSH and CDR2 LQKENI. CDR3 residues: CASSPKGTGGSGTEAFF. CDR3 coding DNA: TGTGCCAGCTCACCGAAGGGGACAGGGGGCTCGGGGACTGAAGCTTTCTTT.

The chain uses TRBV19 and TRBJ2-5; D might be TRBD2 (6 bases). V was cut by 8 bases and J by 5 bases, with 15 bases left in between. This CDR3 is built from 13 residues. The germline V gene encodes CDR1 LNHDA and CDR2 SQIVND (reference sequence). The CDR3 loop reads CASRLSGKETQYF. The CDR3 region has the DNA TGTGCCAGTCGCCTTAGCGGCAAGGAGACCCAGTACTTC.

V usage is TRBV5-8 and J usage is TRBJ1-1; D is unresolved. V lost 4 bases and J lost 6, with 13 bases in between. CDR1 is SGHTS and CDR2 is YDEGEE in the germline V gene. The CDR3 extends over 13 amino acids. In DNA form, the CDR3 reads TGTGCCAGCAGCCCACGAACTTATTCTGAAGCTTTCTTT. As protein: CASSPRTYSEAFF.

This clone was found once. V usage is TRBV29-1 and J usage is TRBJ2-1; D uncertain. Germline assignment: CDR1 SQVTM and CDR2 ANQGSEA. The CDR3 is made up of 12 amino acids. V was cut by 6 bases and J by 1 base, with 7 bases left in between. The CDR3 region has the DNA TGCAGCGTCCGCAGTTCCTACAATGAGCAGTTCTTC. This sequence encodes CSVRSSYNEQFF.

The V gene is TRBV25-1, the J gene TRBJ1-4, with 7 bases lining up with TRBD1. CDR3 length: 14 amino acids. Trimming cost V 6 bases and J 0 bases; bases outside gene matches: 1. CDR1 is MGHDK, CDR2 SYGVNS, per germline. CDR3 DNA sequence: TGTGCCAGCAGCAGGGGGTCAACTAATGAAAAACTGTTTTTT. Its protein product is CASSRGSTNEKLFF.

The J gene is TRBJ2-1, the V gene TRBV6-2 or TRBV6-3; the match to TRBD2 covers 9 bases. This CDR3 contains 15 residues. Germline CDR1 MNHEY, CDR2 SVGEGT. The V gene end was trimmed by 5 bases and the J gene end by 0 bases; junction bases not matched to a gene: 2. The CDR3: CASSQGLASYNEQFF. The DNA for the CDR3 is TGTGCCAGCAGTCAGGGACTAGCCTCCTACAATGAGCAGTTCTTC.

The chain has TRBV3-1 (or the pseudogene TRBV3-2) and TRBJ1-4; D is unclear. The CDR3 contains 14 residues. V was cut by 5 bases and J by 8 bases, with 15 bases left in between. The germline gives CDR1 LGHDT, CDR2 YNNKEL (reference sequence). The CDR3 DNA follows: TGTGCCAGCAGCTCGATAGCTTCACGGGAAAAACTGTTTTTT. Translating it yields CASSSIASREKLFF.